The 30 T cell receptor beta chains below were found in one sample sequenced in a study of blood T cell repertoires in COVID-19. Here immunoSEQ multiplex PCR was the method, and the copy in TCRdb shows in-frame clones only, minus some. The table shows around 150,000 clones, with approximately 80% occurring only once. Sequenced material: peripheral blood. The receptors shown here come from a man aged 60-69 years who had recovered from COVID-19.

The J gene is TRBJ2-7, the V gene TRBV10-3, with D unresolved. Germline V CDR1 and CDR2: ENHRY, SYGVKD. V was clipped by 3 bases and J by 1 base, with 10 bases between them. This CDR3 is built from 14 residues. CDR3 bases: TGTGCCATCAGTGACCAATCCCAATCCTACGAGCAGTACTTC. This sequence encodes CAISDQSQSYEQYF.

The J gene is TRBJ1-6, the V gene TRBV3-1 (or the pseudogene TRBV3-2); no clear D. CDR3 length: 15 residues. The germline V and J ends were trimmed by 2 bases and 9 bases, with 14 bases remaining between them. In germline, CDR1 is LGHDT, CDR2 YNNKEL (reference sequence). The CDR3 nucleotides read TGTGCCAGCAGCCAACCGGTCCTGCGGGGTTCACCCCTCCACTTT. Protein sequence: CASSQPVLRGSPLHF.

This clone came up once. This CDR3 is also generated by other DNA sequences in the sample. The rearrangement joins TRBV6-5 to TRBJ1-3; the D gene is possibly TRBD1 (6 bases). Between the trimmed V and J ends, which lost 4 bases and 1 base, there was a span of 8 bases. Germline V gives CDR1 MNHEY, CDR2 SVGAGI. The length of the CDR3 is 14 residues. CDR3 loop: CASSSQGSGNTIYF. The DNA for the CDR3 is TGTGCCAGCAGTTCACAGGGTTCTGGAAACACCATATATTTT.

This clone came up once. The CDR3 DNA sequence: TGTGCCAGCAGCCAAGTCCTAGAGACGCAGTATTTT. Translation gives CASSQVLETQYF. This rearrangement joins TRBV3-1 (or the pseudogene TRBV3-2) to TRBJ2-3; D is unclear. CDR1 is LGHDT and CDR2 is YNNKEL in the germline V gene (reference sequence). The germline V and J ends were trimmed by 1 base and 9 bases, with 8 bases remaining between them. CDR3 length equals 12 residues.

The J gene is TRBJ2-3, the V gene TRBV10-3, with unresolved D. The CDR3 consists of 14 residues. V lost 4 bases and J 0 bases, leaving 8 bases between the germline ends. CDR1 and CDR2 from the germline V gene are ENHRY and SYGVKD. The CDR3 loop reads CAISGVPSTDTQYF. CDR3 sequence (DNA): TGTGCCATCAGTGGCGTCCCTAGCACAGATACGCAGTATTTT.

This clone has only a few counts. This chain links TRBV11-2 with TRBJ2-1; tentative D call: TRBD2 (7 bases). Germline V gives CDR1 SGHAT, CDR2 FQNNGV. The CDR3 sequence is 15 residues long. The ends were cut back, 8 bases at V and 0 bases at J, with 14 bases in the middle. This CDR3 is CASRGAMSSYNEQFF. The CDR3 DNA follows: TGTGCCAGCCGGGGGGCGATGAGCTCCTACAATGAGCAGTTCTTC.

The V and J genes are TRBV7-3 and TRBJ2-5; a weak D match, TRBD2 (7 bases). This CDR3 region has 14 residues. The germline gives CDR1 SGHTA, CDR2 FQGTGA. V lost 4 bases to trimming and J lost 5 bases, with 14 bases between them. CDR3 sequence reads: CASSSVGGQETQYF. For the CDR3, the DNA is TGTGCCAGCAGCTCCGTCGGGGGGCAGGAGACCCAGTACTTC.

This clone was seen only a few times. The chain couples TRBV7-2 to TRBJ2-7; the match to TRBD1 covers 11 bases. The length of the CDR3 is 15 residues. Germline CDR1 SGHTA, CDR2 FQGNSA. Trimming at V came to 2 bases and at J to 2 bases, leaving 2 bases not matched to a gene. CDR3 sequence: CASSLTGQGAYEQYF. The CDR3 nucleotides read TGTGCCAGCAGCTTAACGGGACAGGGGGCCTACGAGCAGTACTTC.

V gene TRBV6-2 or TRBV6-3 combines with J gene TRBJ2-7; 7 bases map to TRBD1. The trim removed 4 bases at V and 3 bases at J, leaving 9 bases unmatched. CDR3 length: 15 amino acids. From germline, CDR1 is MNHEY and CDR2 SVGEGT. CDR3 coding DNA: TGTGCCAGCAGTTCTCCCGGGACAGCCTACTACGAGCAGTACTTC. This codes for CASSSPGTAYYEQYF.

This rearrangement joins TRBV5-1 to TRBJ2-2; 7 nucleotides match TRBD2. Germline V gene sequence: CDR1 SGHRS, CDR2 YFSETQ. After removal of 0 bases from V and 1 base from J, the junction contained 3 bases not matched to a gene. The CDR3 is 16 amino acids. This chain's CDR3 is CASSLAASGNTGELFF. The CDR3 nucleotides read TGCGCCAGCAGCTTGGCCGCTAGCGGGAACACCGGGGAGCTGTTTTTT.

The chain employs TRBV19 and TRBJ2-1, with TRBD2 matching over 7 bases. Germline V lookup: CDR1 LNHDA, CDR2 SQIVND (reference sequence). With V trimmed by 7 bases and J by 3 bases, 12 bases remained unmatched. The CDR3 is 16 amino acids. The chain's CDR3 is CASNDRAGEGYNEQFF. CDR3 DNA: TGTGCCAGTAATGATAGGGCGGGAGAGGGCTACAATGAGCAGTTCTTC.

In this sample, this clone turned up a few times. The V call is TRBV11-2, the J call TRBJ2-3; D remains unclear. The germline CDR1 and CDR2 sequences are SGHAT and FQNNGV. V lost 2 bases and J 5 bases, leaving 8 bases between the germline ends. The CDR3 is 13 residues long. CDR3 loop: CASSLSYGDTQYF. In DNA, the CDR3 is TGTGCCAGCAGCTTAAGCTACGGAGATACGCAGTATTTT.

This sequence joins TRBV9 and TRBJ1-6; the D gene is possibly TRBD1 (6 bases). V dropped 0 bases and J dropped 7 bases, with 11 bases sitting between them. The V gene's germline CDR1 is SGDLS and CDR2 YYNGEE. The length of the CDR3 is 15 residues. CDR3 bases: TGTGCCAGCAGCGTAGGTGGGGGCGACAATTCACCCCTCCACTTT. Its protein product is CASSVGGGDNSPLHF.

This clone appeared once. The chain employs TRBV27 and TRBJ2-1, with D perhaps matching TRBD1 (6 bases). The germline CDR1 and CDR2 sequences are MNHEY and SMNVEV (reference sequence). CDR3 size: 12 residues. V lost 2 bases, J lost 8 bases, and 7 bases lay in between. The CDR3 spells CASSLGGDEQFF. The DNA for the CDR3 is TGTGCCAGCAGTTTAGGGGGCGATGAGCAGTTCTTC.

The CDR3 loop is CASSYSEGQPQHF. The CDR3 nucleotides read TGTGCCAGCAGTTACTCTGAGGGTCAGCCCCAGCATTTT. The chain links TRBV6-5 to TRBJ1-5; D not resolved. The CDR3 sequence is 13 residues long. Trimming shortened V by 0 bases and J by 6 bases, and 6 bases separated the two germline ends. Germline values: CDR1 MNHEY, CDR2 SVGAGI.

The chain combines TRBV5-5 with TRBJ1-1, with no clear D. There are 12 residues in the CDR3. The V gene lost 4 bases and the J gene lost 2 bases, with 6 bases spanning the gap. In germline, CDR1 is SGHKS, CDR2 YYEKEE (reference sequence). The CDR3 spells CASSGRNTEAFF. The CDR3 coding sequence is TGTGCCAGCAGCGGCAGAAACACTGAAGCTTTCTTT.

The table lists this clone with a count of one. This CDR3 is CAISDTGTGNEKLFF. The DNA of the CDR3 is TGTGCCATCAGTGATACCGGGACTGGGAATGAAAAACTGTTTTTT. The rearrangement joins TRBV10-3 to TRBJ1-4; a possible D gene is TRBD1 (5 bases). The germline CDR1 and CDR2 sequences are ENHRY and SYGVKD. The CDR3 sequence is 15 residues long. V lost 3 bases and J lost 5, with 13 bases in between.

J is TRBJ1-1 and V is TRBV28, with D perhaps TRBD1 (6 bases). This CDR3 region has 12 residues. Germline CDR1 is MDHEN and CDR2 is SYDVKM. V was pared by 6 bases and J by 10 bases, with 15 bases between. The CDR3 region has the DNA TGTGCCAGCAGCCCCCTATCCAGGGGAGCTTTCTTT. Its protein is CASSPLSRGAFF.

CDR3 nucleotide sequence: TGTGCCACCAGCAGAGACAGGGAATACAATTCACCCCTCCACTTT. Amino acid sequence: CATSRDREYNSPLHF. The chain couples TRBV15 to TRBJ1-6; D is possibly TRBD1 (5 bases). The CDR3 loop spans 15 amino acids. From germline, CDR1 is LNHNV and CDR2 YYDKDF (reference sequence). Trimming stripped 0 bases from V and 7 bases from J, with 10 bases between.

CDR3 coding DNA: TGTGCCAGCAGCTCTGAAAGGGACAGGACCTCGTATACGCAGTATTTT. Its translation: CASSSERDRTSYTQYF. The chain joins TRBV7-9 to TRBJ2-3, with 8 bases that match TRBD1. Germline loops: CDR1 SEHNR, CDR2 FQNEAQ (reference sequence). The CDR3 consists of 16 residues. Trimming cost V 4 bases and J 7 bases; bases outside gene matches: 13.

This clone came up a few times. V and J are TRBV3-1 (or the pseudogene TRBV3-2) and TRBJ2-2; 7 bases match TRBD1. J was trimmed by 1 base and V by 1 base; bases with no gene match: 0. Germline V lookup: CDR1 LGHDT, CDR2 YNNKEL (reference sequence). This CDR3 is 15 amino acids long. CDR3 sequence: CASSQGDRNTGELFF. CDR3 DNA sequence: TGTGCCAGCAGCCAAGGGGACAGGAACACCGGGGAGCTGTTTTTT.

The table lists this clone with a count of one. V usage is TRBV27 and J usage is TRBJ2-1; 12 positions match TRBD2. Per the germline V gene, CDR1 is MNHEY and CDR2 is SMNVEV (reference sequence). The CDR3 extends over 16 amino acids. After removal of 1 base from V and 10 bases from J, the junction contained 8 bases not matched to a gene. The CDR3 DNA reads as TGTGCCAGCAGTTTATGGGCGACTAGCGGGGGAGGAGAGCAGTTCTTC. Its protein is CASSLWATSGGGEQFF.

The chain combines TRBV18 with TRBJ2-7; TRBD2 agrees at 9 bases. The CDR3 length is 16 residues. The V gene end was trimmed by 3 bases and the J gene end by 7 bases; junction bases not matched to a gene: 13. From germline, CDR1 is KGHSH and CDR2 LQKENI. The CDR3 is CASSPLTSGALDEQYF. CDR3 sequence (DNA): TGTGCCAGCTCACCCCTGACTAGCGGAGCTTTGGATGAGCAGTACTTC.

J is TRBJ2-2 and V is TRBV29-1, with 7 nucleotides matching TRBD2. Germline CDR1 is SQVTM and CDR2 is ANQGSEA. J was trimmed by 1 base and V by 6 bases; bases with no gene match: 5. The CDR3 covers 14 residues. CDR3 coding DNA: TGCAGCGTCCGTCTAGCGGTGAACACCGGGGAGCTGTTTTTT. Translated, it gives CSVRLAVNTGELFF.

This chain joins TRBV6-6 and TRBJ1-5; perhaps TRBD1 as D (6 bases). The CDR3 spans 15 residues. CDR1 MNHNY and CDR2 SVGAGI come from the germline V gene (reference sequence). Trimming removed 8 bases from V and 4 bases from J, with 18 bases in between. Here the CDR3 reads CASLTSGGANQPQHF. The CDR3 nucleotides read TGTGCCAGCCTCACGTCGGGGGGCGCGAATCAGCCCCAGCATTTT.

DNA for the CDR3: TGTGCCAGCAGCGATCCAGGGAAGGAGACCCAGTACTTC. Protein product: CASSDPGKETQYF. V gene TRBV5-4 combines with J gene TRBJ2-5; maybe TRBD1 (5 bases). With 4 bases removed from V and 5 bases from J, the gap between germline ends came to 12 bases. The CDR3 spans 13 residues. Germline CDR1 is SGHNT and CDR2 is YYREEE (reference sequence).

A single count supports this clone. The chain links TRBV12-3 or TRBV12-4 to TRBJ2-2; D may be TRBD2 (6 bases). Between the trimmed V and J ends, which lost 6 bases and 5 bases, there was a span of 10 bases. The CDR3 has 13 amino acids. CDR3 amino acids: CASSAGGTGELFF. The CDR3, as DNA: TGTGCCAGCAGCGCCGGAGGGACCGGGGAGCTGTTTTTT.

Written as DNA, the CDR3 is TGTGCCAGCAGACAACAGCAGGGGGATGAAGCTTTCTTT. It codes for CASRQQQGDEAFF. The chain joins TRBV27 to TRBJ1-1; 7 positions agree with TRBD1. This CDR3 spans 13 amino acids. V was clipped by 6 bases and J by 7 bases; unmatched bases: 8. The germline gives CDR1 MNHEY, CDR2 SMNVEV (reference sequence).

V is TRBV5-5 and J is TRBJ2-2; TRBD2 aligns across 13 bases. This CDR3 is built from 15 residues. The germline CDR1 and CDR2 sequences are SGHKS and YYEKEE (reference sequence). Trimming removed 6 bases from V and 8 bases from J; junction bases left unmatched: 7. The chain's CDR3 is CASTTSGGARGELFF. The CDR3 nucleotides are TGTGCCAGCACTACTAGCGGGGGGGCTCGTGGGGAGCTGTTTTTT.

The rearrangement links TRBV4-1 to TRBJ1-5, with 10 bases identical to TRBD1. Germline CDR1 reads MGHRA; CDR2 reads YSYEKL. The V and J ends lost 0 bases and 5 bases, in that order; junction bases with no gene match: 1. CDR3 length: 15 residues. For the CDR3, the DNA is TGCGCCAGCAGCCAAGATGGGACAGGGGATCAGCCCCAGCATTTT. This codes for CASSQDGTGDQPQHF.